This T cell receptor (beta chain) originates from a study of PD-L1 blockade in urothelial cancer. Comments on this clone: Antigen specificity is unknown.

Some clones are missing from TCRdb's copy, which holds only in-frame ones; the method was immunoSEQ multiplex PCR. The repertoire has tens of thousands of clones, 85% to 95% of them found once; the top ten carry roughly a tenth. Study conclusions and caveats: Better survival was predicted when blood TCR clonality before treatment fell below the median.

V was pared by 6 bases and J by 4 bases, with 9 bases between. Germline lookup yields CDR1 SNHLY and CDR2 FYNNEI. CDR3 length: 12 amino acids. This clonotype originated in a man aged 55-75 years with urothelial cancer. This chain joins TRBV2 and TRBJ1-2; D remains ambiguous. This specimen was PBMCs, taken around atezolizumab (anti-PD-L1) treatment. CDR3 loop: CASRLVGYGYTF. The CDR3 DNA is TGTGCCAGCAGACTAGTTGGCTATGGCTACACCTTC.